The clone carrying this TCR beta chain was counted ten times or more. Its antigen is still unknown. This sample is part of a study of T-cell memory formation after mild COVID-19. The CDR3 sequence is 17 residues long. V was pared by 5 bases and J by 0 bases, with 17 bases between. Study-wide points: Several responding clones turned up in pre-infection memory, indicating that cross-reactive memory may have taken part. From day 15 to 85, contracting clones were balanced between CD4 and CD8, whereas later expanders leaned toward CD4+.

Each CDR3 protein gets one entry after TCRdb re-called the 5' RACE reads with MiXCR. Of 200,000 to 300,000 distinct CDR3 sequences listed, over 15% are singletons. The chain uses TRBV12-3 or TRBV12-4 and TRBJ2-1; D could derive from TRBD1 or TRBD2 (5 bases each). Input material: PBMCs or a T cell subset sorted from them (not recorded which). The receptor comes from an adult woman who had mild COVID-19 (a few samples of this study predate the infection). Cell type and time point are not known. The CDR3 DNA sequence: TGTGCCAGCAGTGGGGGTCGGGCCAGGAGCTCCTACAATGAGCAGTTCTTC. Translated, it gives CASSGGRARSSYNEQFF.